These T cell receptor beta chains were read from a single sample in a study of blood T cell repertoires in COVID-19. The assay was immunoSEQ multiplex PCR, and TCRdb's table has in-frame clones only and misses some. This sample has approximately 97,000 clones, with 90% found just once. Sequenced material: peripheral blood. The receptors derive from a man between 60 and 70 years old with acute or convalescent COVID-19. The CDR3 runs from the conserved cysteine through the conserved F or W. A D gene is named only where the DNA matches it firmly. The listing skips clone size in some rows; elsewhere it reads once, few, many or a size class.

length: 16; D: -; J: TRBJ2-2; size: -; V: TRBV15; CDR3: CATSPHPPESTGELFF; DNA: TGTGCCACCAGCCCTCACCCGCCGGAGTCCACCGGGGAGCTGTTTTTT
length: 17; D: -; J: TRBJ1-1; size: once; V: TRBV3-1/TRBV3-2; CDR3: CASSQERGGGQNTEAFF; DNA: TGTGCCAGCAGCCAAGAACGGGGGGGTGGACAGAACACTGAAGCTTTCTTT
length: 14; D: -; J: TRBJ2-5; size: few; V: TRBV7-2; CDR3: CASSEYRVQETQYF; DNA: TGTGCCAGCAGCGAATACAGGGTCCAAGAGACCCAGTACTTC
length: 20; D: -; J: TRBJ2-3; size: once; V: TRBV21-1; CDR3: CASSPPEGLAGKPSWDTQYF; DNA: TGTGCCAGCAGCCCCCCTGAGGGACTAGCGGGCAAACCTAGCTGGGATACGCAGTATTTT
length: 13; D: -; J: TRBJ1-1; size: -; V: TRBV30; CDR3: CAWSGYWNTEAFF; DNA: TGTGCCTGGAGTGGTTATTGGAACACTGAAGCTTTCTTT
length: 14; D: TRBD1; J: TRBJ2-1; size: -; V: TRBV2; CDR3: CASKRDRGSDEQFF; DNA: TGTGCCAGCAAAAGGGACAGGGGGTCTGATGAGCAGTTCTTC
length: 12; D: -; J: TRBJ2-7; size: -; V: TRBV2; CDR3: CASSKGGGEQYF; DNA: TGTGCCAGCAGCAAGGGAGGGGGCGAGCAGTACTTC
length: 15; D: -; J: TRBJ2-1; size: -; V: TRBV11-2; CDR3: CASSSTSISYNEQFF; DNA: TGTGCCAGCAGCTCTACTAGCATCTCCTACAATGAGCAGTTCTTC
length: 13; D: -; J: TRBJ2-5; size: -; V: TRBV30; CDR3: CAWNTHTRETQYF; DNA: TGTGCCTGGAATACTCATACCAGGGAGACCCAGTACTTC
length: 16; D: -; J: TRBJ1-1; size: -; V: TRBV5-1; CDR3: CASSLADWRLDTEAFF; DNA: TGCGCCAGCAGCTTGGCAGATTGGAGGCTGGACACTGAAGCTTTCTTT
length: 14; D: -; J: TRBJ1-1; size: -; V: TRBV11-2; CDR3: CASSLKTLNTEAFF; DNA: TGTGCCAGCAGCTTAAAGACACTTAACACTGAAGCTTTCTTT
length: 16; D: -; J: TRBJ2-5; size: -; V: TRBV14; CDR3: CASSQDVNSYLGTQYF; DNA: TGTGCCAGCAGCCAAGATGTAAACAGTTACCTGGGGACCCAGTACTTC
length: 15; D: -; J: TRBJ2-7; size: -; V: TRBV7-9; CDR3: CASSFRTENSYEQYF; DNA: TGTGCCAGCAGCTTTCGCACCGAGAACTCCTACGAGCAGTACTTC
length: 15; D: TRBD1; J: TRBJ1-2; size: -; V: TRBV7-2; CDR3: CASTPSGGQGYGYTF; DNA: TGTGCCAGCACCCCCAGTGGGGGACAGGGGTATGGCTACACCTTC
length: 14; D: -; J: TRBJ2-5; size: -; V: TRBV27; CDR3: CASSRGQNQETQYF; DNA: TGTGCCAGCAGTAGAGGACAGAACCAAGAGACCCAGTACTTC
length: 20; D: TRBD1; J: TRBJ1-6; size: -; V: TRBV9; CDR3: CASSVGQTGTGFSYNSPLHF; DNA: TGTGCCAGCAGCGTCGGACAGACCGGGACAGGGTTCTCCTATAATTCACCCCTCCACTTT
length: 14; D: TRBD1; J: TRBJ1-1; size: once; V: TRBV5-1; CDR3: CASSVGTANTEAFF; DNA: TGCGCCAGCAGCGTCGGGACAGCGAACACTGAAGCTTTCTTT
length: 13; D: -; J: TRBJ1-2; size: -; V: TRBV18; CDR3: CASSPGRDYGYTF; DNA: TGTGCCAGCTCACCAGGGAGGGACTATGGCTACACCTTC
length: 13; D: -; J: TRBJ1-1; size: -; V: TRBV7-9; CDR3: CASSRITETEAFF; DNA: TGTGCCAGCAGCCGCATAACGGAGACTGAAGCTTTCTTT
length: 13; D: -; J: TRBJ1-1; size: -; V: TRBV24-1; CDR3: CATSDWGYTEAFF; DNA: TGTGCCACCAGTGATTGGGGCTACACTGAAGCTTTCTTT